The source of this T cell receptor (beta chain) is a study of cytomegalovirus exposure and HLA in healthy donors (dated by TCRdb to 2017 to 2019). Regarding the complete study: In an earlier analysis of approximately 640 of the donors, 250 to 350 Gb of sequence data and 100 million or so unique TCR beta sequences from 180 million or so T cells were reported. An early release covering more than 500 HLA-typed donors comprised approximately 300 gigabases of sequencing data and tens of millions of unique TCR sequences. Of the 300 to 500 genotyped donors, less than 85% were placed in the genetic ancestry cluster associated with self-reported Caucasian donors. The aim of the study was to test whether cataloging public T cell receptors could identify signatures of past pathogen exposure. Using immunosequencing, the study profiled T cell repertoires from 640 or so subjects and related those repertoires to cytomegalovirus serostatus. Along with the roughly 670-subject first cohort, a separate validation cohort of over a hundred different subjects was used. To predict cytomegalovirus infection status, the study combined high-throughput TCR immunosequencing, statistical association of individual TCRs with disease status, and machine learning. A later analysis re-examined previously published TCR beta repertoires from about 670 donors and added high-resolution HLA genotyping to investigate patterns of TCR occurrence. Rather than using new phenotypic data, the later analysis identified candidate immune exposures from TCR beta sequences and from how often those sequences occurred across donors. To decide whether each TCR beta V gene segment behaved as functional or pseudogenic, an earlier analysis of some 600 of the donors relied on high-throughput TCR beta sequencing. Donor age, sex, ethnicity and CMV serostatus were compiled together with the repertoire data. A later genetic analysis used genome-wide SNP genotypes for about 55% of the 666 donors, treating that subset as a discovery cohort. Every repertoire in the discovery cohort had been generated on one and the same sequencing platform. HLA typing covered class I and class II loci at four-digit resolution. Typing coverage varied by locus: roughly 629-630 donors for A, B, C, DRB1 and DQB1; 522 for DQA1; more than 600 for DPA1; more than 450 for DPB1. Four to six DR-DQ haplotypes were handled as single units for association and clustering, since linkage in the cohort was strong. Across approximately 420 genotyped donors of the cohort, an average of about 240,000 unique TCR beta nucleotide sequences per donor were sequenced, and around 20% of those sequences were non-productive. Study-wide findings and limitations: Several of the top co-occurrence clusters appeared to be linked to parvovirus B19, influenza, CMV and Epstein-Barr virus, according to a later analysis. A few of the identified cytomegalovirus-associated TCR beta chains were confirmed in vitro to be specific for cytomegalovirus antigens. In a later genetic analysis, fewer N-insertions in productive TCRs were reported among donors in an Asian-associated ancestry cluster than the roughly 710-donor mean. Cytomegalovirus status was reported to be diagnosed by the classifier with high specificity and sensitivity in both the original and validation cohorts. The cohort was sequenced for TCR beta chains only, and without alpha or paired-chain data the features that could be detected were limited. The earlier analysis of fewer than 750 of the donors excluded roughly 16 rarely observed V segments, including chromosome 9 orphons, because counts were too low. In a later analysis, TCR association rates were found to vary across HLA loci, with the most associated TCRs seen for DRB1 alleles and the fewest for HLA-C alleles. A cluster of highly shared sequence variants was judged likely to represent a technical artifact of the sequencing pipeline. Correlated functional status among segregating V segments might be attributable to linkage disequilibrium, but an unknown experimental factor could not be ruled out. An association between a missense DCLRE1C variant and V-gene and J-gene trimming of TCR beta chains was found in a later genetic analysis and replicated in an independent cohort. An earlier analysis of around 600 of the donors showed that most TCR beta V segments appeared in productive rearrangements either about 87% or about 30% of the time, which broadly matched IMGT annotations. In a later analysis, HLA-associated TCR beta chains showed more clonal expansion and lower generation probabilities than non-associated chains that were equally common. When HLA alleles, especially DR and DQ, strongly co-occurred, attributing TCR associations to individual alleles was difficult. Sequencing depth was assumed to be roughly uniform across donors in the presence/absence analyses, though that assumption may not hold. Because the 87-base-pair reads could not distinguish some IMGT-functional V segments, including TRBV6-2 and TRBV6-3, those segments were excluded. The study gave a list of roughly 150 TCR beta chains associated with cytomegalovirus. Specific HLA alleles were associated with about 17,000 TCR beta sequences at a false discovery rate of 0.05 in a later analysis. Because HLA typing was missing for some donors at each locus, association tests included only the typed subset. A further reported finding was that TCR beta sequences accurately predicted the HLA-A and HLA-B alleles for most subjects in the first cohort. For the cohort, immune exposure information was limited to CMV serostatus. Most CMV-associated TCR beta chains appeared to be HLA-restricted in a later analysis, and the HLA associations seemed to be driven largely by CMV exposure. It was suggested by the authors that the approach could potentially be generalized to other disease states and immunological phenotypes. Most TCR sequences were seen in very few donors, while some public TCRs were found in many individuals.

As for this clone: Its antigen is currently not known. Within one base of it there is no much larger clone, and no base qualities were kept.

Library generation was performed with the immunoSEQ multiplex PCR assay. For the multiplex PCR, a mixture combining 60 forward primers for TCR Vbeta segments and 13 reverse primers for TCR Jbeta segments was used. The CDR3 region of rearranged TCR beta genes was amplified from genomic DNA by a multiplex PCR assay. The Illumina HiSeq System was used to sequence the amplified TCR beta libraries as 87-base-pair reads. Per the original workflow: A later analysis tallied around 82 million unique TCR beta chains across the 666 repertoires, and some 12 million of those chains were shared by two or more donors. Raw reads were error-corrected and collapsed into unique sequences with a nearest-neighbor algorithm that merged closely related sequences to remove PCR and sequencing errors. To assign V, D and J gene segments, CDR3 sequences were aligned to IMGT reference sequences. For a sequence to be retained, a match of at least six nucleotides was required to both a V gene segment and a J gene segment. Rearrangements were called productive when the CDR3 lacked stop codons and stayed in frame with V and J; all others were non-productive. CDR3 was defined according to IMGT convention as the region running from the second conserved V-encoded cysteine to the conserved J-encoded phenylalanine. In an earlier analysis of roughly 580 of the donors, sequences lacking an unambiguous match to a single V gene segment were excluded. An earlier analysis of 587 of the donors classified V segments as functional when productive rearrangements were above 56.7% and as segregating when the standard deviation between donors was above 5%. A statistical classification framework was developed to diagnose cytomegalovirus status using the catalog of TCR beta chain sequences. A later analysis assigned V and J genes by comparing TCR nucleotide sequences with IMGT/GENE-DB human TR gene sequences. Using the TCRdist pipeline, a later analysis assigned CDR3 sequences along with most-parsimonious VDJ recombination scenarios. In a later analysis, each TCR beta chain was defined by its CDR3 amino acid sequence together with its V-gene family, and reads without a unique V-gene family were excluded. In a later analysis, around 650 highly shared, low-generation-probability nucleotide sequences were removed to address suspected cross-contamination and a sequencing artifact. In a later analysis, a clonal expansion index was calculated for each public chain from normalized within-repertoire ranks of inferred template counts. Generation probabilities in a later analysis came from a VDJ recombination model fitted to out-of-frame rearrangements, and those results were checked against IGoR. In a later analysis, hypergeometric tests were used to score TCR-TCR, TCR-HLA and TCR-CMV co-occurrence, with a repertoire-size bias correction applied to TCR pairs. False discovery rates were estimated in a later analysis by permuting HLA or CMV assignments 20 times. In a later analysis, co-occurring TCRs were grouped using DBSCAN, with TCRdist sequence similarity added in when clustering inside HLA-allele-positive subsets. Repertoires with fewer than 30,000 or more than 120,000 public chains were left out of co-occurrence clustering, as were five repertoires with anomalous nucleotide sharing. TCRdb took over this immuneACCESS table, retaining in-frame rearrangements with V and J assigned. Such tables are incomplete; in checked studies, under half of the missing clones stem from an unresolved V gene, and the remainder is unexplained. D and trimming come from the DNA, and the V and J calls and clone size come from that table. The sample table contains about 82,000 clones; only one count was recorded for around 10% of them. Around 25% of the sample is held by the ten biggest clonotypes.

As encoded in the germline V gene (reference sequence), CDR1 is SEHNR while CDR2 is FQNEAQ. Inclusive of the bounding cysteine and phenylalanine, the CDR3 is 13 residues long. The DNA shown is the 39-base CDR3, in frame from base 1. V loses 5 bases of germline sequence and J loses 11 bases, and the interval between the two ends is 16 bases. The cohort comprised 710 or so healthy bone marrow donors. Cohort members were all nominally healthy when sampled, although unrecorded immune exposures were likely present. The donor tested CMV seropositive, placing the donor among the 289 seropositive members of the cohort. A peripheral blood sample was collected from each donor, and TCR beta sequencing was performed on peripheral blood mononuclear cells. The Qiagen DNeasy Blood Extraction Kit was used to extract genomic DNA from the blood cell samples.

Source material: PBMCs. The chain joins TRBV7-9 to TRBJ1-5; confidence is insufficient to name the D gene. The sequence was obtained from a man in his sixties in good health and CMV-seropositive. The DNA reads TGTGCCAGCAGCCACGCCCGTCATGAGGCCCAGCATTTT. Translated, it gives CASSHARHEAQHF.